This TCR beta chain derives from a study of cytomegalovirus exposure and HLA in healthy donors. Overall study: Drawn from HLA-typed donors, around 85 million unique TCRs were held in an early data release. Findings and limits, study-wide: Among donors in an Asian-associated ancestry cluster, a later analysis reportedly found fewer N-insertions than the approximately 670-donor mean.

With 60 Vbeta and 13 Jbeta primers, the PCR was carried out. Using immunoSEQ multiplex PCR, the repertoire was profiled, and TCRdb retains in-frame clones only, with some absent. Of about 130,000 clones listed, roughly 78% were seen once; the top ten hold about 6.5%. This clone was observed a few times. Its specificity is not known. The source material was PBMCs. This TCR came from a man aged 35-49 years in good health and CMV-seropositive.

This chain's CDR3 is CASNNLVADTQYF. CDR3 DNA sequence: TGCGCCAGCAACAATCTTGTGGCAGATACGCAGTATTTT. This sequence joins TRBV5-1 and TRBJ2-3, with D uncertain. CDR1 and CDR2 from the germline V gene are SGHRS and YFSETQ. The V end was cut by 6 bases, the J end by 4 bases, with 12 bases between. The CDR3 contains 13 residues.